The 27 T cell receptor beta chains presented below share a single source sample, sequenced in a study of T cells in localized non-small cell lung cancer. Sequencing was performed with immunoSEQ multiplex PCR; in TCRdb, only in-frame clones are kept and a portion is missing. The sample lists tens of thousands of clones; approximately 80% were seen once. This sample comprised peripheral blood, obtained before any cancer treatment. Source of these receptors: a female donor older than 55 with stage I lung adenocarcinoma.

The genes are TRBV5-4 and TRBJ2-1; 11 nucleotides match TRBD2. Germline V gene data show CDR1 as SGHNT and CDR2 as YYREEE (reference sequence). J lost 8 bases, V lost 2 bases, and 3 bases had no gene match. There are 14 residues in the CDR3. CDR3: CASSFSGGAYEQFF. In nucleotides, the CDR3 is TGTGCCAGCAGCTTTAGCGGGGGGGCCTATGAGCAGTTCTTC.

The count of this clone is one. V usage is TRBV6-5 and J usage is TRBJ1-2, with D perhaps TRBD1 (5 bases). The CDR3 totals 13 residues. The V end was cut by 0 bases, the J end by 7 bases, with 9 bases between. Germline V gives CDR1 MNHEY, CDR2 SVGAGI. The CDR3 spells CASSYSGGGGYTF. The CDR3 DNA sequence: TGTGCCAGCAGTTACTCGGGGGGTGGTGGCTACACCTTC.

This clone was found once. The chain carries TRBV5-1 and TRBJ2-5, with D perhaps assigned TRBD1 or TRBD2 (5 bases each). Trimming stripped 3 bases from V and 5 bases from J, with 26 bases between. CDR3 size: 18 residues. The germline V gene encodes CDR1 SGHRS and CDR2 YFSETQ. As DNA, the CDR3 is TGCGCCAGCAGCTGGCGGGCGGGCAGGGCGCCCCTCGGGGAGACCCAGTACTTC. Residues: CASSWRAGRAPLGETQYF.

This clone appeared once. The chain uses TRBV6-5 and TRBJ2-1; D remains unclear. Trimming took off 5 bases at V and 1 base at J, with 9 bases between the two ends. The germline V gene has CDR1 MNHEY and CDR2 SVGAGI. CDR3 size: 14 residues. The CDR3 coding sequence is TGTGCCAGCAGTCCTAGGAATTCCTACAATGAGCAGTTCTTC. This encodes CASSPRNSYNEQFF.

J is TRBJ2-7 and V is TRBV5-1, with D possibly being TRBD1 (5 bases). V was shortened by 3 bases and J by 0 bases, with 16 bases between the two germline ends. Germline-derived CDR1 and CDR2 are SGHRS and YFSETQ. This CDR3 contains 16 residues. The CDR3 region is CASSYSPGIGSYEQYF. Here the CDR3 DNA reads TGCGCCAGCAGCTACTCCCCAGGGATCGGCTCCTACGAGCAGTACTTC. Full variable domain (outside the CDR3, taken from reference TRBV5-1 and TRBJ2-7): KAGVTQTPRYLIKTRGQQVTLSCSPISGHRSVSWYQQTPGQGLQFLFEYFSETQRNKGNFPGRFSGRQFSNSRSEMNVSTLELGDSALYLCASSYSPGIGSYEQYFGPGTRLTVT.

The chain combines TRBV6-1 with TRBJ2-7; TRBD2 is a possible D gene (6 bases). The CDR3 is 13 residues long. The V gene lost 2 bases and the J gene lost 9 bases, with 14 bases spanning the gap. Germline loops: CDR1 MNHNS, CDR2 SASEGT. In DNA form, the CDR3 reads TGTGCCAGCAGTGAATGGAGGGGAGGTGTGCAGTACTTC. Amino acid sequence: CASSEWRGGVQYF.

The J gene is TRBJ2-1, the V gene TRBV7-3; 9 nucleotides match TRBD2. Trimming at V came to 0 bases and at J to 0 bases, leaving 9 bases not matched to a gene. This CDR3 region has 19 residues. The germline V gene encodes CDR1 SGHTA and CDR2 FQGTGA. CDR3 DNA: TGTGCCAGCAGCTTAACTGGACTAGCGACCCTCAGCTCCTACAATGAGCAGTTCTTC. Translation gives CASSLTGLATLSSYNEQFF. Full variable domain (missing parts from reference TRBV7-3 and TRBJ2-1): GAGVSQTPSNKVTEKGKYVELRCDPISGHTALYWYRQSLGQGPEFLIYFQGTGAADDSGLPNDRFFAVRPEGSVSTLKIQRTERGDSAVYLCASSLTGLATLSSYNEQFFGPGTRLTVL.

The chain employs TRBV19 and TRBJ2-3; 7 positions agree with TRBD1. CDR1 LNHDA and CDR2 SQIVND come from the germline V gene (reference sequence). The CDR3 contains 14 residues. With V trimmed by 7 bases and J by 5 bases, 9 bases remained unmatched. The CDR3 DNA reads TGTGCCAGTACCCAACAGGGGCCGGGAGATACGCAGTATTTT. Protein product: CASTQQGPGDTQYF.

The chain is built from TRBV7-8 and TRBJ2-7; TRBD1 matches 7 bases. The V gene's germline CDR1 is SGHVS and CDR2 FQNEAQ. With 7 bases clipped from V and 5 bases from J, the junction kept 14 bases outside the gene matches. The CDR3 covers 15 residues. The CDR3: CASTTRPDRVDEQYF. In nucleotides, the CDR3 is TGTGCCAGCACCACCCGACCCGACAGGGTAGACGAGCAGTACTTC.

The rearrangement uses TRBV19 and TRBJ2-5; D not certain. This CDR3 spans 14 amino acids. CDR1 LNHDA and CDR2 SQIVND come from the germline V gene (reference sequence). V gave up 6 bases and J gave up 1 base, with 12 bases separating them. The CDR3 coding sequence is TGTGCCAGTAGCCAAACAGCTATCCAAGAGACCCAGTACTTC. It is translated as CASSQTAIQETQYF.

In its sample, this clone was seen once. The chain combines TRBV5-1 with TRBJ2-7, with D tentatively TRBD2 (6 bases). The CDR3 sequence is 14 residues long. Germline values: CDR1 SGHRS, CDR2 YFSETQ. V lost 0 bases to trimming and J lost 4 bases, with 11 bases between them. The DNA of the CDR3 is TGCGCCAGCAGCTTGGACCCTGGGACTTACGAGCAGTACTTC. The encoded protein is CASSLDPGTYEQYF.

This chain joins TRBV7-6 and TRBJ1-1, with TRBD1 identical over 8 bases. This CDR3 spans 13 amino acids. V dropped 5 bases and J dropped 5; count of bases not matched to a gene: 4. The germline CDR1 and CDR2 sequences are SGHVS and FNYEAQ. This CDR3 is CASSQGAGTEAFF. The CDR3 coding sequence is TGTGCCAGCAGCCAGGGGGCGGGTACTGAAGCTTTCTTT.

The J gene is TRBJ2-3, the V gene TRBV5-4; TRBD2 aligns across 14 bases. V lost 2 bases, J lost 6 bases, and 2 bases stayed unmatched. Germline V gene lookup returns CDR1 SGHNT and CDR2 YYREEE (reference sequence). The CDR3 is 15 amino acids. In DNA form, the CDR3 reads TGTGCCAGCAGCTTTAGGACTAGCGGGAGGGATACGCAGTATTTT. Protein product: CASSFRTSGRDTQYF.

This chain connects TRBV7-2 to TRBJ1-3; 9 nucleotides agree with TRBD1. Germline-derived CDR1 and CDR2 are SGHTA and FQGNSA. The CDR3 sequence is 16 residues long. The V segment lost 3 bases and the J segment 0 bases; nucleotides outside the gene matches: 3. The CDR3 sequence: CASSLGQGISGNTIYF. The CDR3 DNA is TGTGCCAGCAGCTTGGGACAGGGAATCTCTGGAAACACCATATATTTT.

The chain links TRBV6-1 to TRBJ1-1; D call uncertain. Germline V lookup: CDR1 MNHNS, CDR2 SASEGT. CDR3 size: 13 residues. Trimming took off 2 bases at V and 4 bases at J, with 8 bases between the two ends. The CDR3 nucleotides read TGTGCCAGCAGTGAACAAAAGGTCACTGAAGCTTTCTTT. This gives the protein CASSEQKVTEAFF.

This clone was detected only once. The chain couples TRBV7-9 to TRBJ1-2; D gene ambiguous. V was pared by 2 bases and J by 8 bases, with 12 bases between. The CDR3 is made up of 13 amino acids. The germline V gene encodes CDR1 SEHNR and CDR2 FQNEAQ (reference sequence). In DNA form, the CDR3 reads TGTGCCAGCAGCTTATTAGGGCCAGGAGGCTACACCTTC. Translating it yields CASSLLGPGGYTF.

The chain employs TRBV14 and TRBJ2-5; TRBD2 matches 13 bases. Per the germline V gene, CDR1 is SGHDN and CDR2 is FVKESK. The CDR3 length is 19 residues. The J segment lost 2 bases and the V segment lost 4 bases, leaving 13 bases of the junction unmatched. For the CDR3, the DNA is TGTGCCAGCAGCCTTCCCCACTACCGGACTAGCGGGAGACAAGAGACCCAGTACTTC. It specifies CASSLPHYRTSGRQETQYF. The full variable domain, its missing parts supplied by reference TRBV14 and TRBJ2-5, is EAGVTQFPSHSVIEKGQTVTLRCDPISGHDNLYWYRRVMGKEIKFLLHFVKESKQDESGMPNNRFLAERTGGTYSTLKVQPAELEDSGVYFCASSLPHYRTSGRQETQYFGPGTRLLVL.

J is TRBJ2-1 and V is TRBV19, with D maybe TRBD2 (6 bases). Germline V gene lookup returns CDR1 LNHDA and CDR2 SQIVND (reference sequence). The CDR3 sequence is 14 residues long. The V end was cut by 9 bases, the J end by 3 bases, with 15 bases between. The CDR3 sequence is CASSALGGYNEQFF. CDR3 nucleotides: TGTGCCAGCTCAGCCCTGGGGGGCTACAATGAGCAGTTCTTC.

This rearrangement joins TRBV7-6 to TRBJ2-5; D gene unclear. CDR1 is SGHVS and CDR2 is FNYEAQ in the germline V gene. The CDR3 spans 12 residues. Trimming shortened V by 1 base and J by 2 bases, and 2 bases separated the two germline ends. CDR3 amino acids: CASSLGQETQYF. The DNA of the CDR3 is TGTGCCAGCAGCTTAGGGCAAGAGACCCAGTACTTC. Full variable domain (missing parts from reference TRBV7-6 and TRBJ2-5): GAGVSQSPRYKVTKRGQDVALRCDPISGHVSLYWYRQALGQGPEFLTYFNYEAQQDKSGLPNDRFSAERPEGSISTLTIQRTEQRDSAMYRCASSLGQETQYFGPGTRLLVL.

The chain has TRBV4-2 and TRBJ2-7; TRBD1 agrees at 9 bases. V was clipped by 4 bases and J by 2 bases; unmatched bases: 6. The CDR3 extends over 15 amino acids. CDR1 is LGHNA, CDR2 YNFKEQ, per germline. The CDR3 bases are TGTGCCAGCAGCCCCTCCGGGACAGGGCCCTACGAGCAGTACTTC. This codes for CASSPSGTGPYEQYF.

The rearrangement joins TRBV7-9 to TRBJ1-5; D is uncertain. The germline CDR1 and CDR2 sequences are SEHNR and FQNEAQ (reference sequence). The CDR3 runs to 16 residues. Trimming removed 0 bases from V and 0 bases from J, with 9 bases in between. This CDR3 reads CASSLARGGSNQPQHF. In DNA, the CDR3 is TGTGCCAGCAGCTTAGCGCGGGGAGGTAGCAATCAGCCCCAGCATTTT.

In this sample, this clone turned up a few times. V and J are TRBV9 and TRBJ2-2; 7 nucleotides align to TRBD2. From germline, CDR1 is SGDLS and CDR2 YYNGEE. CDR3 length equals 13 residues. V lost 5 bases to trimming and J lost 4 bases; unmatched junction nucleotides: 2. For the CDR3, the DNA is TGTGCCAGCAGGGGCGGGAGCACCGGGGAGCTGTTTTTT. It encodes CASRGGSTGELFF.

This sequence joins TRBV7-2 and TRBJ2-3, with D perhaps matching TRBD1 (6 bases). Per the germline V gene, CDR1 is SGHTA and CDR2 is FQGNSA. Trimming removed 1 base from V and 4 bases from J, with 12 bases in between. This CDR3 is 15 amino acids long. CDR3 loop: CASSLGAGGADTQYF. The CDR3 region has the DNA TGTGCCAGCAGCTTAGGGGCTGGGGGCGCAGATACGCAGTATTTT.

This clone was found once. The chain is built from TRBV6-5 and TRBJ2-2; D is uncertain. The CDR3 has 13 amino acids. Germline V gene data show CDR1 as MNHEY and CDR2 as SVGAGI. V lost 2 bases, J lost 5 bases, and 6 bases lay in between. CDR3 residues: CASSYARTGELFF. CDR3 bases: TGTGCCAGCAGTTACGCCAGGACCGGGGAGCTGTTTTTT.

The chain uses TRBV4-3 and TRBJ2-3, with D unresolved. Between the trimmed V and J ends, which lost 1 base and 7 bases, there was a span of 21 bases. The CDR3 spans 17 residues. Germline CDR1 is LGHNA and CDR2 is YSLEER. CDR3 bases: TGCGCCAGCAGCCAAGGATTACCCTCCCTAAGGTTGAATACGCAGTATTTT. Translated: CASSQGLPSLRLNTQYF.

The rearrangement links TRBV7-2 to TRBJ2-5; no definite D call. CDR1 and CDR2 from the germline V gene are SGHTA and FQGNSA. With 4 bases removed from V and 4 bases from J, the gap between germline ends came to 19 bases. The CDR3 sequence is 16 residues long. The CDR3, as DNA: TGTGCCAGCAGCTCCGAATGGGGTCGAATAGGAGAGACCCAGTACTTC. As protein: CASSSEWGRIGETQYF.

The V gene is TRBV29-1, the J gene TRBJ2-1, with 7 bases aligning to TRBD1. Germline CDR1 SQVTM, CDR2 ANQGSEA. With 5 bases clipped from V and 5 bases from J, the junction kept 9 bases outside the gene matches. The length of the CDR3 is 14 residues. The CDR3 sequence is CSVWTGLRDNEQFF. The CDR3 bases are TGCAGCGTTTGGACAGGCCTCAGGGACAATGAGCAGTTCTTC.